This TCR beta chain was retrieved from a study of blood T cell repertoires in COVID-19. Study context: Samples taken during acute and convalescent COVID-19 were collected in the United States, Italy and Spain. PBMCs, B-cell-depleted T cells, or T cells were the source of the cDNA or gDNA that made up the material.

The germline CDR1 and CDR2 sequences are MGHDK and SYGVNS. This CDR3 has 15 amino acids. V lost 4 bases and J lost 6; bases outside the gene matches: 8. Under the authors' procedure: Amplification with reference gene primers provided the estimates of nucleated cell counts. Profiled with immunoSEQ multiplex PCR; TCRdb holds only in-frame clones, not every one. The D gene and trimming were derived from the DNA, and the V and J assignments and clone size from that table. The sample holds approximately 140,000 clones; roughly 84% are singletons and the top ten take 38%. This clonotype originated in a human donor in a cohort sampled during active COVID-19. The rearrangement uses TRBV25-1 and TRBJ1-2; TRBD1 agrees at 10 bases. The sequenced material came from peripheral blood. The CDR3 nucleotides read TGTGCCAGCAGTGGAGCCGGGACAGGGGTTCATGGCTACACCTTC. This encodes CASSGAGTGVHGYTF.